Listed below are T cell receptor beta chains from one sample, sequenced in a study of blood T cells in healthy people across ages. Each CDR3 protein gets one entry after TCRdb re-called the 5' RACE reads with MiXCR. This sample has roughly 2 million distinct CDR3 sequences; 49% occur once, and the top ten carry 2.1%. The material sequenced was blood. These receptors were obtained from a woman aged 35 to 49 in good health. CDR3s include the opening cysteine and the closing phenylalanine or tryptophan. The order of the fields is D gene, J gene, V gene, clone size, CDR3 DNA, CDR3 protein. D genes are given only for firm matches. Rows give clone size only sometimes, using once, few, many, or a class for an expanded clone.

D: .
J: TRBJ1-4
V: TRBV2
size: .
DNA: TGTGCCAGCAACGTGCGAGCTAATGAAAAACTGTTTTTT
CDR3: CASNVRANEKLFF

D: TRBD2
J: TRBJ2-1
V: TRBV3-1
size: few
DNA: TGTGCCAGCAGCCAAGGGCCTAGCGGGGGGGCCCTTGAGCAGTTCTTC
CDR3: CASSQGPSGGALEQFF

D: .
J: TRBJ2-2
V: TRBV7-2
size: .
DNA: TGTGCCAGCAGGGACTCAGGTTACACCGGGGAGCTGTTTTTT
CDR3: CASRDSGYTGELFF

D: .
J: TRBJ1-6
V: TRBV7-2
size: few
DNA: TGTGCCAGCAGCCGACTTGAGCGGGGCTCACCCCTCCACTTT
CDR3: CASSRLERGSPLHF

D: .
J: TRBJ2-1
V: TRBV20-1
size: .
DNA: TGCAGTGCCGACTACAGTGCTCCTGAGCAGTTCTTC
CDR3: CSADYSAPEQFF

D: .
J: TRBJ2-4
V: TRBV29-1
size: .
DNA: TGCAGCGTTGCGAGGCAGGGAGACATTCAGTACTTC
CDR3: CSVARQGDIQYF

D: TRBD1
J: TRBJ2-7
V: TRBV6-2/TRBV6-3
size: many
DNA: TGTGCCAGCAGCCGGGACAGGTTGTACGAGCAGTACTTC
CDR3: CASSRDRLYEQYF

D: .
J: TRBJ2-6
V: TRBV6-2/TRBV6-3
size: .
DNA: TGTGCCAGCAGTTACCACAACACTGGGGCCAACGTCCTGACTTTC
CDR3: CASSYHNTGANVLTF

D: .
J: TRBJ2-1
V: TRBV20-1
size: .
DNA: TGCAGTGCTAGAGATATTAGCCCCGTCCGGGGGTACAATGAGCAGTTCTTC
CDR3: CSARDISPVRGYNEQFF

D: .
J: TRBJ2-7
V: TRBV10-1
size: few
DNA: TGCGCCAGCAGTGAGTTTACAGGAGGGACACCCTACGAGCAGTACTTC
CDR3: CASSEFTGGTPYEQYF

D: .
J: TRBJ2-3
V: TRBV27
size: few
DNA: TGTGCCAGCAGTTCGTGGGGGCGGGATACACAGTATTTT
CDR3: CASSSWGRDTQYF

D: TRBD1
J: TRBJ2-5
V: TRBV18
size: .
DNA: TGTGCCAGCTCACCAAGACAGGGGGAACAAGAGACCCAGTACTTC
CDR3: CASSPRQGEQETQYF

D: .
J: TRBJ2-7
V: TRBV4-2
size: .
DNA: TGTGCCAGCAGCCAAAAGGGGGAGGGCCCCTACGAGCAGTACTTC
CDR3: CASSQKGEGPYEQYF